The 17 T cell receptor beta chains below were found in one sample sequenced in a study of blood T cell repertoires in COVID-19. Here immunoSEQ multiplex PCR was the method, and the copy in TCRdb shows in-frame clones only, minus some. The data show about 59,000 clones, around 80% seen once. The sample consisted of peripheral blood. The receptors come from a man between 60 and 75 years old with acute or convalescent COVID-19.

V and J are TRBV18 and TRBJ2-3; D not certain. V was trimmed by 0 bases and J by 8 bases, leaving 9 bases between them. The CDR3 sequence is 13 residues long. In germline, CDR1 is KGHSH, CDR2 LQKENI. The CDR3 spells CASSPPSTGTQYF. The CDR3, as DNA: TGTGCCAGCTCACCACCTTCCACCGGTACGCAGTATTTT.

The chain uses TRBV30 and TRBJ1-2; D not certain. With 2 bases removed from V and 8 bases from J, the gap between germline ends came to 15 bases. Germline loops: CDR1 GTSNPN, CDR2 SVGIG (reference sequence). This CDR3 is 13 amino acids long. The CDR3 nucleotides are TGTGCCTGGAGTCCCGAGCGAGCTTACGGCTACACCTTC. This encodes CAWSPERAYGYTF.

The rearrangement links TRBV7-2 to TRBJ2-3; 7 bases agree with TRBD2. Unmatched junction bases numbered 11, after V lost 5 bases and J lost 0 bases. The germline V gene has CDR1 SGHTA and CDR2 FQGNSA. The CDR3 extends over 17 amino acids. CDR3 coding DNA: TGTGCCAGCAGCCTAAATCGAGCGGGATTTAGCACAGATACGCAGTATTTT. Protein: CASSLNRAGFSTDTQYF.

In its sample, this clone was seen once. The chain links TRBV27 to TRBJ2-2, with 8 nucleotides matching TRBD2. With 6 bases clipped from V and 4 bases from J, the junction kept 10 bases outside the gene matches. The CDR3 runs 16 residues. From germline, CDR1 is MNHEY and CDR2 SMNVEV (reference sequence). Here the CDR3 reads CASRRSGSLVTGELFF. The CDR3 region has the DNA TGTGCCAGCAGGAGGAGCGGGAGTTTGGTCACCGGGGAGCTGTTTTTT.

The chain joins TRBV5-1 to TRBJ2-1; D is possibly TRBD2 (6 bases). This CDR3 has 13 amino acids. CDR1 and CDR2 (germline): SGHRS, YFSETQ. The V end was cut by 4 bases, the J end by 7 bases, with 12 bases between. CDR3 protein: CASSLRLGNEQFF. CDR3 nucleotide sequence: TGCGCCAGCAGCCTAAGACTAGGGAATGAGCAGTTCTTC.

V gene TRBV9 combines with J gene TRBJ1-4, with no clear D. With 0 bases removed from V and 7 bases from J, the gap between germline ends came to 10 bases. In germline, CDR1 is SGDLS, CDR2 YYNGEE. The CDR3 has 14 amino acids. The CDR3 nucleotides read TGTGCCAGCAGCGTAGGATTTTCGGTTGAAAAACTGTTTTTT. This translates into CASSVGFSVEKLFF.

This chain links TRBV28 with TRBJ1-3; D call uncertain. V dropped 3 bases and J dropped 4 bases, with 19 bases sitting between them. This CDR3 is 17 amino acids long. Germline V lookup: CDR1 MDHEN, CDR2 SYDVKM. CDR3 coding DNA: TGTGCCAGCAGTTTCTCAATGTCCCGGGGTTCGGGAAACACCATATATTTT. It translates to CASSFSMSRGSGNTIYF.

This chain links TRBV10-3 with TRBJ2-7; D perhaps matches TRBD1 (6 bases). Germline loops: CDR1 ENHRY, CDR2 SYGVKD. The length of the CDR3 is 14 residues. The germline V and J ends were trimmed by 3 bases and 4 bases, with 13 bases remaining between them. The CDR3 sequence is CAISETDSTYEQYF. CDR3 sequence (DNA): TGTGCCATCAGTGAAACGGACAGTACATACGAGCAGTACTTC.

V is TRBV7-2 and J is TRBJ2-1, with TRBD2 matching over 12 bases. J lost 4 bases, V lost 4 bases, and 5 bases had no gene match. Germline V CDR1 and CDR2: SGHTA, FQGNSA. CDR3 length: 16 residues. The CDR3: CASSSSSGRGYNEQFF. The DNA of the CDR3 is TGTGCCAGCAGCTCGTCTAGCGGGAGGGGTTACAATGAGCAGTTCTTC.

The J gene is TRBJ1-1, the V gene TRBV21-1; the D call of TRBD1 is as the table states it, not checked on the DNA. TRBV21-1 is termed a pseudogene. There are 18 residues in the CDR3. CDR3 DNA: TGTGCCAGCAGCAAAGTAACCGCTCCGGACAGGGATGGAACCGAAGCTTTCTTT. Amino acids: CASSKVTAPDRDGTEAFF.

This chain joins TRBV19 and TRBJ2-5; D may be TRBD1 (6 bases). Trimming cost V 3 bases and J 1 base, with 12 bases left between them. CDR1 LNHDA and CDR2 SQIVND come from the germline V gene (reference sequence). The CDR3 runs 15 residues. CDR3 region: CASSIVGQFQETQYF. The CDR3, as DNA: TGTGCCAGTAGTATCGTAGGACAGTTCCAAGAGACCCAGTACTTC.

In nucleotides, the CDR3 is TGCAGTTTTGACCAGGGGGGCACTGAAGCTTTCTTT. Translation: CSFDQGGTEAFF. The V gene is TRBV29-1, the J gene TRBJ1-1, with 7 positions matching TRBD1. Germline-derived CDR1 and CDR2 are SQVTM and ANQGSEA. The CDR3 has 12 residues.

The CDR3 DNA is TGTGCCAGTAGTACCGGGATTACCTACGAGCAGTACTTC. Its protein is CASSTGITYEQYF. The genes are TRBV19 and TRBJ2-7, with a weak D call TRBD2 (5 bases). The CDR3 length is 13 residues. The V and J ends lost 4 bases and 2 bases respectively, with 9 bases between them. CDR1 LNHDA and CDR2 SQIVND come from the germline V gene (reference sequence).

The rearrangement uses TRBV10-3 and TRBJ1-3; D is unresolved. CDR3 length: 14 residues. With 3 bases removed from V and 4 bases from J, the gap between germline ends came to 10 bases. CDR1 is ENHRY and CDR2 is SYGVKD in the germline V gene. The CDR3 sequence is CAISDEGGGNTIYF. The CDR3 DNA reads TGTGCCATCAGTGACGAGGGAGGGGGAAACACCATATATTTT.

This chain uses TRBV19 with TRBJ2-5; weak D call: TRBD1 (5 bases). CDR1 and CDR2 (germline): LNHDA, SQIVND (reference sequence). V gave up 1 base and J gave up 1 base, with 7 bases separating them. This CDR3 region has 14 residues. The CDR3 is CASSIGRGQETQYF. The CDR3, as DNA: TGTGCCAGTAGTATAGGAAGGGGCCAAGAGACCCAGTACTTC.

This clone was picked up a small number of times. The chain joins TRBV5-4 to TRBJ2-7; TRBD1 agrees at 7 bases. CDR1 and CDR2 from the germline V gene are SGHNT and YYREEE (reference sequence). V lost 0 bases to trimming and J lost 2 bases; unmatched junction nucleotides: 5. The CDR3 extends over 15 amino acids. The CDR3 DNA reads TGTGCCAGCAGCTTGGCCGGGACAGCCCCCTACGAGCAGTACTTC. Translating gives CASSLAGTAPYEQYF.

This sequence joins TRBV19 and TRBJ1-3; maybe TRBD1 (5 bases). V lost 6 bases to trimming and J lost 0 bases, with 12 bases between them. From germline, CDR1 is LNHDA and CDR2 SQIVND (reference sequence). There are 15 residues in the CDR3. CDR3 nucleotide sequence: TGTGCCAGTAGACCCTTCACAGGCTCTGGAAACACCATATATTTT. This sequence encodes CASRPFTGSGNTIYF.